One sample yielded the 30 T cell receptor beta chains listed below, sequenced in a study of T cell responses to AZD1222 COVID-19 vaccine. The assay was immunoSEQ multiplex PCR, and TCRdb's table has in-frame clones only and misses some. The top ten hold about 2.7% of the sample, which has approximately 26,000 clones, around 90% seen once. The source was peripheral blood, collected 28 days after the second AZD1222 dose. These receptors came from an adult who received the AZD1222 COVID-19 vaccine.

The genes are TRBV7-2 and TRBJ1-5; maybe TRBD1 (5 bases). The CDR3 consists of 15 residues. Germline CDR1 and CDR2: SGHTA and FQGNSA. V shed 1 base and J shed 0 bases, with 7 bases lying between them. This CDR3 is CASSLGGGSNQPQHF. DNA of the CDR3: TGTGCCAGCAGCTTAGGGGGGGGTAGCAATCAGCCCCAGCATTTT. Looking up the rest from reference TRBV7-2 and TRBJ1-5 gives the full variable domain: GAGVSQSPSNKVTEKGKDVELRCDPISGHTALYWYRQSLGQGLEFLIYFQGNSAPDKSGLPSDRFSAERTGGSVSTLTIQRTQQEDSAVYLCASSLGGGSNQPQHFGDGTRLSIL.

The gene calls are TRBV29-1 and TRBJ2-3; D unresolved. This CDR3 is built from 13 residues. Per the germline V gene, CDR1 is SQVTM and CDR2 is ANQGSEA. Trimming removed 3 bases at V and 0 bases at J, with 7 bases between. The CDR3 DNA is TGCAGCGTTGAGAGGCGAAGCACAGATACGCAGTATTTT. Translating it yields CSVERRSTDTQYF.

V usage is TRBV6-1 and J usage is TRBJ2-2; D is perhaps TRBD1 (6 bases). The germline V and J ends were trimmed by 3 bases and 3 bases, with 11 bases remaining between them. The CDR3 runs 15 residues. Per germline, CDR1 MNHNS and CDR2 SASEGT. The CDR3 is CASSDTWGHTGELFF. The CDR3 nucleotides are TGTGCCAGCAGTGATACGTGGGGGCACACCGGGGAGCTGTTTTTT.

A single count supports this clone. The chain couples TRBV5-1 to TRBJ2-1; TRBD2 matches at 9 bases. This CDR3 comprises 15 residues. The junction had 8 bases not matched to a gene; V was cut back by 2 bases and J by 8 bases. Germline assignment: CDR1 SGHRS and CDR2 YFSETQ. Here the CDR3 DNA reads TGCGCCAGCAGCTTAGCCAGCGGGGGGAACGATGAGCAGTTCTTC. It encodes CASSLASGGNDEQFF.

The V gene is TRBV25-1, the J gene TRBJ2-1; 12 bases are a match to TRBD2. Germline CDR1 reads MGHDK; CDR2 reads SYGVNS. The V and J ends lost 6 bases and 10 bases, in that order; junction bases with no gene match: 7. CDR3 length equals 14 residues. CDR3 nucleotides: TGTGCCAGCAGCGCTAGCGGGGGGGCCCGAGAGCAGTTCTTC. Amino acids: CASSASGGAREQFF.

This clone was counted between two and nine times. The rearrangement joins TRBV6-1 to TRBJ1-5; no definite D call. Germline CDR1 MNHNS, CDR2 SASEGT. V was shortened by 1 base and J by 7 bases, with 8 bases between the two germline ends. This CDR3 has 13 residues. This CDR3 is CASSEGRIQPQHF. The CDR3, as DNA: TGTGCCAGCAGTGAAGGGAGGATCCAGCCCCAGCATTTT.

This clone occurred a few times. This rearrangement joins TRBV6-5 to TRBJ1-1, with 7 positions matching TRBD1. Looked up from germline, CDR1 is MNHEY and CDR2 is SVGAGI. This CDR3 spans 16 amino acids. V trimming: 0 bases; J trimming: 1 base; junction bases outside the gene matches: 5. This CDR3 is CASSYSPDRANTEAFF. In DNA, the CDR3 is TGTGCCAGCAGTTACTCGCCTGACAGGGCGAACACTGAAGCTTTCTTT.

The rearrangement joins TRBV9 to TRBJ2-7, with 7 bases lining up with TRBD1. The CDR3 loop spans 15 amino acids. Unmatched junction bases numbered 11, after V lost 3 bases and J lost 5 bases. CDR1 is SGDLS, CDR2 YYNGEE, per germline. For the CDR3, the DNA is TGTGCCAGCAGCGCAGAGGACAGGCCGGGCCACGAGCAGTACTTC. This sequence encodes CASSAEDRPGHEQYF.

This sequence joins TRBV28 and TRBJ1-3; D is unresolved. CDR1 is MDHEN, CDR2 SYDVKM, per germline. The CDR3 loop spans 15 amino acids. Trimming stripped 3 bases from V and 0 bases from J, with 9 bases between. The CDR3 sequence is CASSFSGSSGNTIYF. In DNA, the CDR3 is TGTGCCAGCAGTTTTAGTGGGAGCTCTGGAAACACCATATATTTT.

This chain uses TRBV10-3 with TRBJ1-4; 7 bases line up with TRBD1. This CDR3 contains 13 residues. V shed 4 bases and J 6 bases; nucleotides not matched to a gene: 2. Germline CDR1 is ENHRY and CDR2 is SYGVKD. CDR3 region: CAISVDRDEKLFF. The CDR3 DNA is TGTGCCATCAGTGTCGACAGGGATGAAAAACTGTTTTTT.

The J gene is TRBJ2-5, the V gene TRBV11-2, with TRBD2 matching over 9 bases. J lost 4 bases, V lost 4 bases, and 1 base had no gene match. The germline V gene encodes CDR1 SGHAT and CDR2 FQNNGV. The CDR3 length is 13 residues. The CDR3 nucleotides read TGTGCCAGCAGCTCGACTAGCGGAGAGACCCAGTACTTC. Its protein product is CASSSTSGETQYF.

In DNA form, the CDR3 reads TGCGCCAGCAGCCTCTCACTTGTTGGAGTCGAGCAGTACTTC. Translating gives CASSLSLVGVEQYF. The chain recombines TRBV4-1 with TRBJ2-7; D unresolved. V lost 4 bases and J lost 6, with 16 bases in between. Germline V gene data show CDR1 as MGHRA and CDR2 as YSYEKL. The CDR3 runs to 14 residues.

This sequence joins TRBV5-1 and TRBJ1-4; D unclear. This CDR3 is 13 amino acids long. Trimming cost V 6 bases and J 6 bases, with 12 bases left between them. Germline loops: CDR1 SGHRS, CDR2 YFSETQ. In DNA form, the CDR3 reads TGCGCCAGCACCGGCGACAACGATGAAAAACTGTTTTTT. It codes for CASTGDNDEKLFF.

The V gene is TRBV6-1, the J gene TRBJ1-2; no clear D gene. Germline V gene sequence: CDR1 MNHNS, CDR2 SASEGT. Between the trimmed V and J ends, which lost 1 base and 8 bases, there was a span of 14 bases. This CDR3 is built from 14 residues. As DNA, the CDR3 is TGTGCCAGCAGTGAAGGACCAGGTAAAGGCGGCTACACCTTC. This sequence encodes CASSEGPGKGGYTF.

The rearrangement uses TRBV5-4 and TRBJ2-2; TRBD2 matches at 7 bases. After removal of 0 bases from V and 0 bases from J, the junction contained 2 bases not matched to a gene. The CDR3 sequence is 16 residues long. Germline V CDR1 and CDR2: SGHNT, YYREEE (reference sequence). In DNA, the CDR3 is TGTGCCAGCAGCTTGGCTGCGGGGGCGAACACCGGGGAGCTGTTTTTT. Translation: CASSLAAGANTGELFF.

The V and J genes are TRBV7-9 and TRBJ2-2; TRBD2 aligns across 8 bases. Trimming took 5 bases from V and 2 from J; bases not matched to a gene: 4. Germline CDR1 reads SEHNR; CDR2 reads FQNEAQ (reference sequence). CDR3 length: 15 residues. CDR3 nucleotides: TGTGCCAGCAGCCGCCGGGGGGGAAACACCGGGGAGCTGTTTTTT. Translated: CASSRRGGNTGELFF.

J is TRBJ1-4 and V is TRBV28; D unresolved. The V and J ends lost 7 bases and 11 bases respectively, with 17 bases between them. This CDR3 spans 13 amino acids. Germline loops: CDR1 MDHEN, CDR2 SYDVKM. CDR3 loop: CASTPRVDGKLFF. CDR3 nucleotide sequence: TGTGCCAGCACCCCAAGGGTGGACGGGAAACTGTTTTTT.

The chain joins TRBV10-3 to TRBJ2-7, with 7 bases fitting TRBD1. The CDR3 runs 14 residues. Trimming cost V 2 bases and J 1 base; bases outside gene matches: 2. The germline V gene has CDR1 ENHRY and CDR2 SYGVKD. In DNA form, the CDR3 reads TGTGCCATCAGTGAGAGACAGGGATCCTACGAGCAGTACTTC. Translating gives CAISERQGSYEQYF.

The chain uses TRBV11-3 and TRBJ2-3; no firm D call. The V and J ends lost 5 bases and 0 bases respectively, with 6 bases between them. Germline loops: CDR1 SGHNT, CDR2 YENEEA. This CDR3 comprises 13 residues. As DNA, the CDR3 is TGTGCCAGCAGCATTTCTAGCACAGATACGCAGTATTTT. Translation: CASSISSTDTQYF.

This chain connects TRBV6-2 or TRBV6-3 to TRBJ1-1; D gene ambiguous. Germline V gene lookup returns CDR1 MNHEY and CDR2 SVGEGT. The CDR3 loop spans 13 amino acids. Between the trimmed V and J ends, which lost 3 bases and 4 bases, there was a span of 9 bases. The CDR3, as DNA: TGTGCCAGCAGTTATCGGGAGACCACTGAAGCTTTCTTT. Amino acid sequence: CASSYRETTEAFF.

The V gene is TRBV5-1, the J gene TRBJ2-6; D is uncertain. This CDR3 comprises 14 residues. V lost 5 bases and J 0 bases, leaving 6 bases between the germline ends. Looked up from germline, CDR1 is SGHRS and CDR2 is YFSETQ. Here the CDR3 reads CASRDVSGANVLTF. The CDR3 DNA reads TGCGCCAGCAGGGACGTCTCTGGGGCCAACGTCCTGACTTTC.

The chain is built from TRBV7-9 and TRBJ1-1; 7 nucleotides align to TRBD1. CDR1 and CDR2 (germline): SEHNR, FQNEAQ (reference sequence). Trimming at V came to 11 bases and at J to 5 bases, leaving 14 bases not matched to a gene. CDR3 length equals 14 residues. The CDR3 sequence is CAGTRGAEKTEAFF. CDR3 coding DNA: TGTGCCGGCACCAGGGGGGCCGAGAAAACTGAAGCTTTCTTT.

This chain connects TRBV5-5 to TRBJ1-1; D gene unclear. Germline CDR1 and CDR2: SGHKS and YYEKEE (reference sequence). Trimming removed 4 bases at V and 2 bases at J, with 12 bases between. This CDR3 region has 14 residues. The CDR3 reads CASSPRPDNTEAFF. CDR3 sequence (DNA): TGTGCCAGCAGCCCCCGGCCCGATAACACTGAAGCTTTCTTT. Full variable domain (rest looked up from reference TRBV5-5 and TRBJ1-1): DAGVTQSPTHLIKTRGQQVTLRCSPISGHKSVSWYQQVLGQGPQFIFQYYEKEERGRGNFPDRFSARQFPNYSSELNVNALLLGDSALYLCASSPRPDNTEAFFGQGTRLTVV.

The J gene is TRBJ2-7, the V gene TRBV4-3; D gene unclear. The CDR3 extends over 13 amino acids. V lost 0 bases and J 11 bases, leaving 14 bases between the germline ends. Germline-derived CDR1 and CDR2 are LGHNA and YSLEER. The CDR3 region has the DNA TGCGCCAGCAGCCAAGATCAGGAGACAAGCAAGTACTTC. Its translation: CASSQDQETSKYF.

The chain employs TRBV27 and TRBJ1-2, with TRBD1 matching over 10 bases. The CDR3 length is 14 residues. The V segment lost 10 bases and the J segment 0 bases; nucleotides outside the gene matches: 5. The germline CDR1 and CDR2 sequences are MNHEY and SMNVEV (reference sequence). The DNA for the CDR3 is TGTGCCACGGGACAGGGGACGACTAACTATGGCTACACCTTC. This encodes CATGQGTTNYGYTF.

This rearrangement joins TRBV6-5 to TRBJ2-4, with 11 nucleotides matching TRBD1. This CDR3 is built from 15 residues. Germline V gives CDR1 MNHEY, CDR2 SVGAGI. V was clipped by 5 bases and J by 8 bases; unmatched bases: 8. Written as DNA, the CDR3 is TGTGCCAGCAGTCCGTCTCGGGACAGGGGGGACATTCAGTACTTC. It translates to CASSPSRDRGDIQYF.

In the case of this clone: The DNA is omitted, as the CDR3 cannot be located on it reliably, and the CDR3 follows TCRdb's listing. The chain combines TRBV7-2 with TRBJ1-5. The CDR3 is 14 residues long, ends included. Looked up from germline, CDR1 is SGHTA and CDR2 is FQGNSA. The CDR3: CASSFGPGGGPQHF.

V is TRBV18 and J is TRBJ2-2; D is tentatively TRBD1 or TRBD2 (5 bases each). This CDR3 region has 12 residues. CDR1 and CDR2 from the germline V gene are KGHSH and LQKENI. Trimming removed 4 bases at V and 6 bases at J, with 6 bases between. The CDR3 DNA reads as TGTGCCAGCTCACGGGACCCCGGGGAGCTGTTTTTT. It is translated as CASSRDPGELFF.

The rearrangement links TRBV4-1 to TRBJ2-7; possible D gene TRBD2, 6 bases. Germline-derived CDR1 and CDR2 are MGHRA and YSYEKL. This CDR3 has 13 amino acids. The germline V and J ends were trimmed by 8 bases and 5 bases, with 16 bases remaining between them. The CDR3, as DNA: TGCGCCAGCCAACAAGCCGGGGGTCACGAGCAGTACTTC. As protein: CASQQAGGHEQYF.

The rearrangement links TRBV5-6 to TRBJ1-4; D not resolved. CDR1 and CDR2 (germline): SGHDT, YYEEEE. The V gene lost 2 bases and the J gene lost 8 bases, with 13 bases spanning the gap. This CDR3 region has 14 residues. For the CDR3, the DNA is TGTGCCAGCAGCTTTACAAGCCTGGGGGAAAAACTGTTTTTT. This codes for CASSFTSLGEKLFF.